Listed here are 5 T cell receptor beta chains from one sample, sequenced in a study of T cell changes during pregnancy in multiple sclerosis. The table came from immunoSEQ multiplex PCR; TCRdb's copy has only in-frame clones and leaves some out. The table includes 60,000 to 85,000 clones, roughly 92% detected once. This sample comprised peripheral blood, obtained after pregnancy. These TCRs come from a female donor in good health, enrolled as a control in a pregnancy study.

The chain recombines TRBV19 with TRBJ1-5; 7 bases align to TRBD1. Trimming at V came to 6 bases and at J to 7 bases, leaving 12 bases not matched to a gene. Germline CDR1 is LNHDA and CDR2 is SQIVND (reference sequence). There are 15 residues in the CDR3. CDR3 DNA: TGTGCCAGTAGCCCCGAAACAGGGGAAGGGCAGCCCCAGCATTTT. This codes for CASSPETGEGQPQHF.

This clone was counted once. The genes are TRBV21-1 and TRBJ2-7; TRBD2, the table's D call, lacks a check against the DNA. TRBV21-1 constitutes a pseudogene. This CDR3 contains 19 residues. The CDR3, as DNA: TGTGCCAGCAGCCTCCCTGGTAACAGAAGCGGTCTTTACTCCTACGAGCAGTACTTC. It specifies CASSLPGNRSGLYSYEQYF.

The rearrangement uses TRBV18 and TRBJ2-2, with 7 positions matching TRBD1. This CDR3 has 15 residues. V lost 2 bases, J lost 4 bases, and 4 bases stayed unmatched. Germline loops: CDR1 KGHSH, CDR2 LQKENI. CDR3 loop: CASSPETGRTGELFF. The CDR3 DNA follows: TGTGCCAGCTCACCAGAGACAGGGCGCACCGGGGAGCTGTTTTTT. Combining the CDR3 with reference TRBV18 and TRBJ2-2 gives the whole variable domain NAGVMQNPRHLVRRRGQEARLRCSPMKGHSHVYWYRQLPEEGLKFMVYLQKENIIDESGMPKERFSAEFPKEGPSILRIQQVVRGDSAAYFCASSPETGRTGELFFGEGSRLTVL.

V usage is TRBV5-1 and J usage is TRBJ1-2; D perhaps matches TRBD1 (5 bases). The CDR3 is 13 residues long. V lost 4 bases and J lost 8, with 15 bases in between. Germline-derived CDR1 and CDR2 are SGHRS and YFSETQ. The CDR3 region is CASSPLLEGGYTF. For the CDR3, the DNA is TGCGCCAGCAGCCCCCTTTTGGAGGGGGGCTACACCTTC.

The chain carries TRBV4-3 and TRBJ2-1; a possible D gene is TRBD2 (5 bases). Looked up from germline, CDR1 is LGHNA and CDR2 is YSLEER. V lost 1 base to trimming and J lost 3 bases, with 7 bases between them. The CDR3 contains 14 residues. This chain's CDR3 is CASSQGENYNEQFF. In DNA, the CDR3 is TGCGCCAGCAGCCAAGGGGAGAACTACAATGAGCAGTTCTTC.